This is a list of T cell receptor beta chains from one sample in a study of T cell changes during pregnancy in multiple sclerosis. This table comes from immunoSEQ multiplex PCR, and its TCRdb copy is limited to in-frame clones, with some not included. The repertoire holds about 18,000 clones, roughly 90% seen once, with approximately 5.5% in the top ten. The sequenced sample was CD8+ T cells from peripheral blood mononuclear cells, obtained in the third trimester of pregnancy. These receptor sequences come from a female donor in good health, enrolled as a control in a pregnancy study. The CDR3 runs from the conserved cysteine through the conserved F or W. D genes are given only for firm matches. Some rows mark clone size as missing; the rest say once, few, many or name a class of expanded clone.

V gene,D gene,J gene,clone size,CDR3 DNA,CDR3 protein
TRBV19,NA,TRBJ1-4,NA,TGTGCCAGTAGCCCCTTTCCAGGAGGGAAACTGTTTTTT,CASSPFPGGKLFF
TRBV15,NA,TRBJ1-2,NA,TGTGCCACCAGCAGTGCAGGCGCCGCCTATGGCTACACCTTC,CATSSAGAAYGYTF
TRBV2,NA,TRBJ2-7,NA,TGTGCCAGCAGACAAGCCTACGAGCAGTACTTC,CASRQAYEQYF
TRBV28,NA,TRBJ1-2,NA,TGTGCCAGCAGTTTAAGGGATACAGGTCTCTATGGCTACACCTTC,CASSLRDTGLYGYTF
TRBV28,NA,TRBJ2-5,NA,TGTGCCAGCAGCACCCACAAGACCCAGTACTTC,CASSTHKTQYF
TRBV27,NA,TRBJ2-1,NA,TGTGCCAGCAGTTTATCAGGGGGCTCCTACAATGAGCAGTTCTTC,CASSLSGGSYNEQFF
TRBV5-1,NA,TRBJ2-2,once,TGCGCCAGCAGCTTGGACAGAGCGAACACCGGGGAGCTGTTTTTT,CASSLDRANTGELFF
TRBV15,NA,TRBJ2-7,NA,TGTGCCACCAGCAGAGACCGGTCCTACGAGCAGTACTTC,CATSRDRSYEQYF
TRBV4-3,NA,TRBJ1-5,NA,TGCGCCAGCAGCCAAGACAGGGTTAGCAATCAGCCCCAGCATTTT,CASSQDRVSNQPQHF
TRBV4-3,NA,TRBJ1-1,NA,TGCGCCAGCAGCCATAACAGGGAAACTGAAGCTTTCTTT,CASSHNRETEAFF
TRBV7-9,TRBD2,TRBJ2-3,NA,TGTGCCAGCAGCTTATCTTGGGTCCTAGCGGGGAACACAGATACGCAGTATTTT,CASSLSWVLAGNTDTQYF
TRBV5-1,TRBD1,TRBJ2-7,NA,TGCGCCAGCACACAGGGGCACGAGCAGTACTTC,CASTQGHEQYF
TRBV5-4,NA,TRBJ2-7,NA,TGTGCCAGCAGTCCCATAACGACTAGTGAGAACTACGAGCAGTACTTC,CASSPITTSENYEQYF
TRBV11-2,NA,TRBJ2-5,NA,TGTGCCAGCAGCGCCCCACCCGGGACTTTGGAAGAGACCCAGTACTTC,CASSAPPGTLEETQYF
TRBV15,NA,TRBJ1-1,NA,TGTGCCACCAGCAGAGACTTCGGGGACACGACTGAAGCTTTCTTT,CATSRDFGDTTEAFF
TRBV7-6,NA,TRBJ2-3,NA,TGTGCCAGCAGCCTTCGGAGGGGGGGCCTAGATACGCAGTATTTT,CASSLRRGGLDTQYF
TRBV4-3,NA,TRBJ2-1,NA,TGCGCCAGCAGCCAAGATACCAGTTACTCCTACAATGAGCAGTTCTTC,CASSQDTSYSYNEQFF
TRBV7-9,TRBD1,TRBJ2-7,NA,TGTGCCAGCAGCTTTACGCGGACAGGGGACCACGAGCAGTACTTC,CASSFTRTGDHEQYF
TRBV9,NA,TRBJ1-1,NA,TGTGCCAGCAGCGACCACCTTCCCACAGGGTTGAACACTGAAGCTTTCTTT,CASSDHLPTGLNTEAFF
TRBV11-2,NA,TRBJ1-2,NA,TGTGCCAGCAACGGTCGACGGCCCCCTACCGCACTAGACTATGGCTACACCTTC,CASNGRRPPTALDYGYTF
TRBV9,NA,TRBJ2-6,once,TGTGCCAGCAGCGAGCAGGGGTTTGGGGCCAACGTCCTGACTTTC,CASSEQGFGANVLTF
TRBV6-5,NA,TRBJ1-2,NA,TGTGCCAGCACCGAACAGGGTTATGGCTACACCTTC,CASTEQGYGYTF